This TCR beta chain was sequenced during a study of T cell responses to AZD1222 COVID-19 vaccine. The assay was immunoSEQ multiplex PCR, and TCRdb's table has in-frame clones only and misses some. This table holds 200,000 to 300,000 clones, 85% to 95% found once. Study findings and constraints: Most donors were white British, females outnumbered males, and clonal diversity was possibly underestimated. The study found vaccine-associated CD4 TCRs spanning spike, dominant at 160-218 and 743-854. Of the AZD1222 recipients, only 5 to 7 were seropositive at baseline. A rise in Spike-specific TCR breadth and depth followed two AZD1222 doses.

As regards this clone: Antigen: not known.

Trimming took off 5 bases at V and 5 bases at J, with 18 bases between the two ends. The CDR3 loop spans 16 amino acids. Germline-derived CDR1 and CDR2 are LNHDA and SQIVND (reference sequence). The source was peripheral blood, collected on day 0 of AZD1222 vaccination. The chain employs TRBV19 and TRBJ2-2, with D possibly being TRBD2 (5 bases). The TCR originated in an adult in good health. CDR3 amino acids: CASSLASLLGTGELFF. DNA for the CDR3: TGTGCCAGTAGTCTCGCTAGCCTCCTGGGGACCGGGGAGCTGTTTTTT. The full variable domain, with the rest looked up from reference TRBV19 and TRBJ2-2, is DGGITQSPKYLFRKEGQNVTLSCEQNLNHDAMYWYRQDPGQGLRLIYYSQIVNDFQKGDIAEGYSVSREKKESFPLTVTSAQKNPTAFYLCASSLASLLGTGELFFGEGSRLTVL.